Below are 6 T cell receptor beta chains sequenced from a single sample in a study of identical twins (dated by TCRdb to the mid-2010s). The method behind the library was 5' RACE. TCRdb records Illumina HiSeq 2000 as the sequencer. Clones were called with MiXCR by TCRdb after fastp trimmed the public reads at Q25, and only in-frame beta chains were retained. CDR3 protein duplicates are merged, each entry listing the most common genes and DNA. This sample lists a few hundred thousand distinct CDR3 sequences; under 9% were detected once. Approximately 2.1% of the sample goes to the ten largest clones. These sequences were also reported in another study, on yellow fever vaccine responses in identical twins.

Sequencing was performed on memory (CD45RO+) T cells sorted from blood. In light of the paper, this sample's cell subset or site label describes: CD45RO+ enriched T cells. These receptors came from a woman younger than 30 in good health.

This clonotype was observed a few times. The gene calls are TRBV28 and TRBJ2-4, with D hard to call. Germline V gene lookup returns CDR1 MDHEN and CDR2 SYDVKM. The CDR3 covers 13 residues. V gave up 4 bases and J gave up 8 bases, with 12 bases separating them. The CDR3, as DNA: TGTGCCAGCAGTTCGGGCCAGTTCCACATTCAGTACTTC. Its protein product is CASSSGQFHIQYF.

This clonotype has ten or more counts. V usage is TRBV7-9 and J usage is TRBJ1-1; D gene ambiguous. CDR3 length equals 12 residues. The germline CDR1 and CDR2 sequences are SEHNR and FQNEAQ (reference sequence). V was trimmed by 5 bases and J by 2 bases, leaving 6 bases between them. DNA for the CDR3: TGTGCCAGCAGCGTATACAACACTGAAGCTTTCTTT. This codes for CASSVYNTEAFF.

The chain is built from TRBV5-6 and TRBJ1-1; 9 bases match TRBD1. Germline CDR1 SGHDT, CDR2 YYEEEE. V trimming: 0 bases; J trimming: 4 bases; junction bases outside the gene matches: 4. This CDR3 is built from 15 residues. The CDR3 nucleotides read TGTGCCAGCAGCTTGGCCCTGACAGGGGGCACTGAAGCTTTCTTT. It is translated as CASSLALTGGTEAFF.

This clonotype was recorded a few times. This chain connects TRBV28 to TRBJ2-2; 10 bases align to TRBD1. The V gene's germline CDR1 is MDHEN and CDR2 SYDVKM. The CDR3 has 14 amino acids. Unmatched junction bases numbered 7, after V lost 9 bases and J lost 6 bases. The CDR3 DNA follows: TGTGCCAGTTGGCCGGGACAGGGGTCCGGGGAGCTGTTTTTT. Translating gives CASWPGQGSGELFF.

This clonotype was detected only a few times. The gene calls are TRBV28 and TRBJ1-5; D perhaps matches TRBD1 (6 bases). V was cut by 3 bases and J by 1 base, with 10 bases left in between. In germline, CDR1 is MDHEN, CDR2 SYDVKM. The CDR3 totals 15 residues. CDR3 DNA sequence: TGTGCCAGCAGTTTCGGAGGACAGAGCAATCAGCCCCAGCATTTT. It codes for CASSFGGQSNQPQHF.

This clonotype has more than one count but fewer than ten. The chain uses TRBV28 and TRBJ1-2; 7 nucleotides align to TRBD1. Looked up from germline, CDR1 is MDHEN and CDR2 is SYDVKM. The length of the CDR3 is 14 residues. V shed 4 bases and J 7 bases; nucleotides not matched to a gene: 9. The CDR3 sequence: CASSSQGEVAGYTF. In nucleotides, the CDR3 is TGTGCCAGCAGTTCCCAGGGGGAGGTCGCTGGCTACACCTTC.